These 17 T cell receptor beta chains came from one sample sequenced in a study of T cell responses to AZD1222 COVID-19 vaccine. The repertoire was sequenced with immunoSEQ multiplex PCR; TCRdb's copy has only in-frame clones and lacks some. The data contain around 110,000 clones, 85% to 95% of them singletons. The sequencing used peripheral blood, collected on day 0 of AZD1222 vaccination. The origin of the receptors is an adult in good health.

This sequence joins TRBV5-4 and TRBJ1-3; D not certain. The CDR3 length is 14 residues. Per the germline V gene, CDR1 is SGHNT and CDR2 is YYREEE (reference sequence). V was trimmed by 0 bases and J by 4 bases, leaving 8 bases between them. Here the CDR3 DNA reads TGTGCCAGCAGCTTGGCCGGCGGGGGAAACACCATATATTTT. It is translated as CASSLAGGGNTIYF.

The CDR3, as DNA: TGTGCCACCAGCAGAGAGTCGGGGACAGGGGGCTACGAGCAGTACTTC. Translating it yields CATSRESGTGGYEQYF. The chain combines TRBV15 with TRBJ2-7; 11 bases map to TRBD1. The CDR3 extends over 16 amino acids. V dropped 0 bases and J dropped 3; count of bases not matched to a gene: 4. Germline-derived CDR1 and CDR2 are LNHNV and YYDKDF (reference sequence). The full variable domain, its missing parts supplied by reference TRBV15 and TRBJ2-7, is DAMVIQNPRYQVTQFGKPVTLSCSQTLNHNVMYWYQQKSSQAPKLLFHYYDKDFNNEADTPDNFQSRRPNTSFCFLDIRSPGLGDTAMYLCATSRESGTGGYEQYFGPGTRLTVT.

The chain carries TRBV27 and TRBJ1-1; tentative D call: TRBD1 (5 bases). The CDR3 extends over 14 amino acids. Germline V lookup: CDR1 MNHEY, CDR2 SMNVEV (reference sequence). Trimming left V 7 bases short and J 0 bases short, with 12 bases between. CDR3 coding DNA: TGTGCCAGCACTGGGGGACTCATGAACACTGAAGCTTTCTTT. Encoded protein: CASTGGLMNTEAFF.

V is TRBV9 and J is TRBJ1-3, with D uncertain. The length of the CDR3 is 19 residues. V lost 4 bases, J lost 0 bases, and 23 bases lay in between. CDR1 and CDR2 (germline): SGDLS, YYNGEE. CDR3 residues: CASSPTLTATGYSGNTIYF. The CDR3 region has the DNA TGTGCCAGCAGCCCGACTTTAACAGCGACCGGATACTCTGGAAACACCATATATTTT.

The chain has TRBV6-6 and TRBJ1-3; D call uncertain. V shed 7 bases and J shed 0 bases, with 31 bases lying between them. This CDR3 spans 21 amino acids. The germline V gene has CDR1 MNHNY and CDR2 SVGAGI (reference sequence). CDR3 region: CASNRSRAQLLEVSSGNTIYF. The CDR3 bases are TGTGCCAGCAATAGATCCCGTGCCCAGTTATTAGAAGTGAGCTCTGGAAACACCATATATTTT.

The chain couples TRBV5-6 to TRBJ2-1, with D possibly being TRBD1 or TRBD2 (5 bases each). This CDR3 spans 15 amino acids. V lost 4 bases, J lost 2 bases, and 13 bases lay in between. Germline V gives CDR1 SGHDT, CDR2 YYEEEE. CDR3 amino acids: CASSPGTKAYNEQFF. The DNA of the CDR3 is TGTGCCAGCAGCCCCGGGACCAAAGCCTACAATGAGCAGTTCTTC.

V is TRBV2 and J is TRBJ1-5, with 7 positions matching TRBD1. Per the germline V gene, CDR1 is SNHLY and CDR2 is FYNNEI. The CDR3 contains 12 residues. V shed 8 bases and J 10 bases; nucleotides not matched to a gene: 8. The CDR3 region is CASGQETQPQHF. The DNA for the CDR3 is TGTGCCAGCGGACAGGAGACTCAACCCCAGCATTTT.

As concerns this clone: At one boundary the junction diverges from the germline segment, which might be a read error. The chain recombines TRBV24-1 with TRBJ2-1, with TRBD1 as a possible D gene (6 bases). The CDR3 has 11 residues. Germline loops: CDR1 KGHDR, CDR2 SFDVKD. The CDR3 DNA reads TGTGCCACCAGTGCACAGGGCCGGACGGTCTTC. Translating gives CATSAQGRTVF.

This clone was observed a single time. V gene TRBV7-3 combines with J gene TRBJ2-1; TRBD2 agrees at 8 bases. In germline, CDR1 is SGHTA, CDR2 FQGTGA. The CDR3 spans 15 residues. With 0 bases clipped from V and 6 bases from J, the junction kept 4 bases outside the gene matches. The CDR3 here is CASSLTLGTSNEQFF. The CDR3 DNA is TGTGCCAGCAGCTTAACTCTCGGGACTAGCAATGAGCAGTTCTTC.

V and J are TRBV10-2 and TRBJ2-2; 7 bases fit TRBD1. The junction had 1 base not matched to a gene; V was cut back by 3 bases and J by 3 bases. The CDR3 covers 14 residues. The germline gives CDR1 WSHSY, CDR2 SAAADI. For the CDR3, the DNA is TGCGCCAGCAGTGAAACAGGGGACACCGGGGAGCTGTTTTTT. Translating it yields CASSETGDTGELFF.

In DNA form, the CDR3 reads TGTGCCAGCAGCTTGCCAGGGGGAAATTCACCCCTCCACTTT. Translating gives CASSLPGGNSPLHF. V gene TRBV5-6 combines with J gene TRBJ1-6; 7 nucleotides align to TRBD1. Trimming at V came to 1 base and at J to 7 bases, leaving 2 bases not matched to a gene. The CDR3 has 14 residues. Per the germline V gene, CDR1 is SGHDT and CDR2 is YYEEEE.

This clone was detected once. The CDR3 protein is CASSLFGGTTTEAFF. The CDR3, as DNA: TGTGCCAGCAGTTTATTTGGGGGTACGACCACTGAAGCTTTCTTT. The chain employs TRBV27 and TRBJ1-1; a possible D gene is TRBD1 (5 bases). This CDR3 spans 15 amino acids. The germline CDR1 and CDR2 sequences are MNHEY and SMNVEV (reference sequence). V was shortened by 1 base and J by 4 bases, with 13 bases between the two germline ends.

The J gene is TRBJ2-1, the V gene TRBV11-3; D ambiguous. Germline assignment: CDR1 SGHNT and CDR2 YENEEA. This CDR3 has 15 residues. Trimming stripped 0 bases from V and 4 bases from J, with 10 bases between. CDR3 protein: CASSLDQNSYNEQFF. Written as DNA, the CDR3 is TGTGCCAGCAGCTTAGACCAAAATTCATACAATGAGCAGTTCTTC.

V is TRBV19 and J is TRBJ1-2; D call uncertain. CDR1 LNHDA and CDR2 SQIVND come from the germline V gene (reference sequence). The ends were cut back, 4 bases at V and 7 bases at J, with 10 bases in the middle. The CDR3 is made up of 12 amino acids. The chain's CDR3 is CASSSRFFGYTF. The CDR3 coding sequence is TGTGCCAGTAGTAGTAGGTTTTTTGGCTACACCTTC.

The V and J genes are TRBV9 and TRBJ1-2; D remains ambiguous. Trimming took 2 bases from V and 4 from J, leaving 9 bases between them. In germline, CDR1 is SGDLS, CDR2 YYNGEE. The CDR3 consists of 13 residues. The CDR3 nucleotides are TGTGCCAGCAGCGTCGGAGAGTTCTATGGCTACACCTTC. Its translation is CASSVGEFYGYTF. The full variable domain, with the rest looked up from reference TRBV9 and TRBJ1-2, is DSGVTQTPKHLITATGQRVTLRCSPRSGDLSVYWYQQSLDQGLQFLIQYYNGEERAKGNILERFSAQQFPDLHSELNLSSLELGDSALYFCASSVGEFYGYTFGSGTRLTVV.

The chain has TRBV15 and TRBJ2-3; D tentatively fits TRBD1 or TRBD2 (5 bases each). Germline CDR1 reads LNHNV; CDR2 reads YYDKDF (reference sequence). Trimming left V 0 bases short and J 4 bases short, with 14 bases between. The CDR3 has 16 amino acids. CDR3 region: CATSRDRGRGADTQYF. CDR3 coding DNA: TGTGCCACCAGCAGAGATAGGGGACGGGGAGCAGATACGCAGTATTTT.

This chain uses TRBV19 with TRBJ2-2, with TRBD2 matching over 9 bases. The CDR3 extends over 16 amino acids. Trimming at V came to 8 bases and at J to 7 bases, leaving 14 bases not matched to a gene. Germline V gene lookup returns CDR1 LNHDA and CDR2 SQIVND (reference sequence). The CDR3 here is CASGPGGRAKSGELFF. As DNA, the CDR3 is TGTGCCAGTGGGCCCGGCGGGAGGGCCAAGAGCGGGGAGCTGTTTTTT.